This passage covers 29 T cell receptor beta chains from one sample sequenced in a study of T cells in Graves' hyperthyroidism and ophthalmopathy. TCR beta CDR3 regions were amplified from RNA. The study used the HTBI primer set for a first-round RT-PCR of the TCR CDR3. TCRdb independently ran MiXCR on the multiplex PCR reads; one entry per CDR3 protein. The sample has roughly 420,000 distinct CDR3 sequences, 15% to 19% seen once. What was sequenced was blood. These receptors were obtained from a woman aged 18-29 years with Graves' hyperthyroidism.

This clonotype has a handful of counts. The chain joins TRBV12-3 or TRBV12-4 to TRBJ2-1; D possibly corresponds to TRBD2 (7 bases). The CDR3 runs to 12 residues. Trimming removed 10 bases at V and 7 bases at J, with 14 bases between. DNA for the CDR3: TGTGCCACTAGGGGGGGCAGTAATGAGCAGTTCTTC. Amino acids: CATRGGSNEQFF.

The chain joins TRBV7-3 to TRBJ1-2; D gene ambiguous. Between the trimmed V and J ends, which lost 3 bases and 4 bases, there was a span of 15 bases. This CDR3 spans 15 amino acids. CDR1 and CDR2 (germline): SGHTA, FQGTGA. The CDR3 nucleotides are TGTGCCAGCAGCTTGTACTCCACGGGAATCTATGGCTACACCTTC. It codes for CASSLYSTGIYGYTF.

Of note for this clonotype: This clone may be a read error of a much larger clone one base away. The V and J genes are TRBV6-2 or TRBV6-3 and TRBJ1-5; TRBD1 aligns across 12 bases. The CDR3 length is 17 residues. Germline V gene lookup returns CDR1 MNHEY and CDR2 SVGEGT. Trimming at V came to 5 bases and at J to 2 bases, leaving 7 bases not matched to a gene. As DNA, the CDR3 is TGTGCCAGCAGTACGGGACAGGGGGCGACAGGCAATCAGCCCCAGCATTTT. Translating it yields CASSTGQGATGNQPQHF.

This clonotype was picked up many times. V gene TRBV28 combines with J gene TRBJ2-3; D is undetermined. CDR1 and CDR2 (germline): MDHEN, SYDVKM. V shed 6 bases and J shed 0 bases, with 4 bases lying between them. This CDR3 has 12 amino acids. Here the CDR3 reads CASSLSTDTQYF. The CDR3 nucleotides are TGTGCCAGCAGCTTAAGCACAGATACGCAGTATTTT.

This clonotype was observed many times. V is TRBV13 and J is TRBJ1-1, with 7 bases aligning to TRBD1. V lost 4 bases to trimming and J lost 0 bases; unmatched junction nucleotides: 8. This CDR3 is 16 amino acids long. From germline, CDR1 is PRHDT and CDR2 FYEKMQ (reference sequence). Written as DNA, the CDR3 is TGTGCCAGCAGCTCGTACGGGACAGCCATGAACACTGAAGCTTTCTTT. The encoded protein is CASSSYGTAMNTEAFF.

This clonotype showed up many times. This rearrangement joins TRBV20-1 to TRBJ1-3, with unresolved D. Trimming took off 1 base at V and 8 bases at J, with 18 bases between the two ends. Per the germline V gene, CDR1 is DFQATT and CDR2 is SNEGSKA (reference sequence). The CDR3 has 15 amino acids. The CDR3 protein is CSARGVLGPVDTIYF. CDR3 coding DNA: TGCAGTGCTAGAGGTGTCCTCGGACCCGTTGACACCATATATTTT.

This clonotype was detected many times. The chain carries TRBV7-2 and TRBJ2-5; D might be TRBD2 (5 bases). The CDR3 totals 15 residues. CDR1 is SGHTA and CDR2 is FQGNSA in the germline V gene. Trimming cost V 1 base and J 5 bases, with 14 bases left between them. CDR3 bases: TGTGCCAGCAGCTTAGGCGGACTTACCGGGGAGACCCAGTACTTC. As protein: CASSLGGLTGETQYF. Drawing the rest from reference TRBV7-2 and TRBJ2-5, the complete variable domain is GAGVSQSPSNKVTEKGKDVELRCDPISGHTALYWYRQSLGQGLEFLIYFQGNSAPDKSGLPSDRFSAERTGGSVSTLTIQRTQQEDSAVYLCASSLGGLTGETQYFGPGTRLLVL.

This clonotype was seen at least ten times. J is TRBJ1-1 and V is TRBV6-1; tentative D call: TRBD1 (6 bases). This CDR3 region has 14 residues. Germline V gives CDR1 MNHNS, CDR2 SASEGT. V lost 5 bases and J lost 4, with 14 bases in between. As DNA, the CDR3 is TGTGCCAGCAGTTTTTCCTCAGGGGTCACTGAAGCTTTCTTT. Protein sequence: CASSFSSGVTEAFF.

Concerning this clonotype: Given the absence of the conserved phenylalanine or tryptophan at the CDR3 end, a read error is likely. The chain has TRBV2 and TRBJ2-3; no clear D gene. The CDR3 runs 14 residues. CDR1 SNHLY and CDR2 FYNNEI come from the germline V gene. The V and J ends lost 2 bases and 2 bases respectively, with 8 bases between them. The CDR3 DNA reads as TGTGCCAGCAGTGAACGGTCGGACACAGATACGCAGTATCTT. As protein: CASSERSDTDTQYL.

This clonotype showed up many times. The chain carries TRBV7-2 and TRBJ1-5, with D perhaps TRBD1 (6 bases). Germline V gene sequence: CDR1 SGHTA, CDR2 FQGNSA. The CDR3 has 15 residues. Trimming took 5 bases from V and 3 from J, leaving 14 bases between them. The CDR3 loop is CASSPQTGPNQPQHF. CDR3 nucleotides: TGTGCCAGCAGCCCCCAAACAGGGCCCAATCAGCCCCAGCATTTT.

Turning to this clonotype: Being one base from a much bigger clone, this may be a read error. CDR3 loop: CASSLVVGANVLTF. The DNA for the CDR3 is TGTGCCAGCAGCTTGGTGGTTGGGGCCAACGTCCTGACTTTC. The rearrangement uses TRBV5-5 and TRBJ2-6; D gene uncertain. V was pared by 0 bases and J by 3 bases, with 4 bases between. The CDR3 loop spans 14 amino acids. The germline V gene has CDR1 SGHKS and CDR2 YYEKEE (reference sequence).

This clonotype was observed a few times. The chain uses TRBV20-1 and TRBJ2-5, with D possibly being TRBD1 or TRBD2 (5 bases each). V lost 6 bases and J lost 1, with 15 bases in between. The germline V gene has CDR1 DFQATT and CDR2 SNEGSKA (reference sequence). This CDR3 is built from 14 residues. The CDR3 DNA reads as TGCAGTGCGGACTCGTCAGGGCTCCAAGAGACCCAGTACTTC. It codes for CSADSSGLQETQYF.

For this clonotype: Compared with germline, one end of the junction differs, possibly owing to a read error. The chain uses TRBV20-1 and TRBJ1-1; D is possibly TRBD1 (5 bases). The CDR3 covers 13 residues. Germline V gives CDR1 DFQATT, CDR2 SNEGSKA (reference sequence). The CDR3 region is CSVRDGESTEAFF. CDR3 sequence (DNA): TGCAGTGTTAGGGACGGAGAATCCACTGAAGCCTTCTTT.

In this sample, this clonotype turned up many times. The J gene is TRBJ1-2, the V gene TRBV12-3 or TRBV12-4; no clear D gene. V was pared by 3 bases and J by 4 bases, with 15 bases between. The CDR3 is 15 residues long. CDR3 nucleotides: TGTGCCAGCAGTTTTGAGCTTGCCCGAACCTATGGCTACACCTTC. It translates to CASSFELARTYGYTF.

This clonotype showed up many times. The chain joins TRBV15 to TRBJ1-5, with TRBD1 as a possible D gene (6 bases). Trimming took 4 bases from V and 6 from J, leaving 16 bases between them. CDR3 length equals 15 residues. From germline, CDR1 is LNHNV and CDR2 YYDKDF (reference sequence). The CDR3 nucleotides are TGTGCCACCAGCATTAGTAAAGGGACACGTCAGCCCCAGCATTTT. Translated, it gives CATSISKGTRQPQHF.

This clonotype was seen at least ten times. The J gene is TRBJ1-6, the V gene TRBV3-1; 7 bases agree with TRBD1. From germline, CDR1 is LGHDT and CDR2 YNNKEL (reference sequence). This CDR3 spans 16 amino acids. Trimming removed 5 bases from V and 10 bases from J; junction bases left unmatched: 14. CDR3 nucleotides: TGTGCCAGCAGCTTTAGGACAGGACGGCAGGGATCACCCCTCCACTTT. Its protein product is CASSFRTGRQGSPLHF.

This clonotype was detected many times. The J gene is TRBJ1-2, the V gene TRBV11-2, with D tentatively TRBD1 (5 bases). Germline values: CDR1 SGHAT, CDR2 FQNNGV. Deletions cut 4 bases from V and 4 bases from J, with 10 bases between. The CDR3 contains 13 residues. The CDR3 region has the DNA TGTGCCAGCAGCTACGGACAAAGCTATGGCTACACCTTC. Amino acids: CASSYGQSYGYTF.

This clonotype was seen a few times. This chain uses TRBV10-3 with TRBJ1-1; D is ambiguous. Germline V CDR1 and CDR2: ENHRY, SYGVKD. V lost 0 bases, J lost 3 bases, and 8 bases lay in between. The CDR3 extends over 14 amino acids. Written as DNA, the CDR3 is TGTGCCATCAGTGAGTCAGTTGGGGACACTGAAGCTTTCTTT. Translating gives CAISESVGDTEAFF.

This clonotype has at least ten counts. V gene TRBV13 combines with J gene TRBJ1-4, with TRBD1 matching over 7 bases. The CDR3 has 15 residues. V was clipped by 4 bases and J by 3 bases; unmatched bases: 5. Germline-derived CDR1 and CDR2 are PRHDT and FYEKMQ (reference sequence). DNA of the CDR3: TGTGCCAGCAGCTGGGGACAGTTACCTAATGAAAAACTGTTTTTT. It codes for CASSWGQLPNEKLFF.

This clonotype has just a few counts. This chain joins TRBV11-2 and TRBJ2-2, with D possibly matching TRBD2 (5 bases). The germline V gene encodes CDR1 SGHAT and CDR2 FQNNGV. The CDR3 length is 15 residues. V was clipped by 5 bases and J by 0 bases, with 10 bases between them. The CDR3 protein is CASSAGISNTGELFF. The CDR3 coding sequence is TGTGCCAGCAGCGCCGGGATATCGAACACCGGGGAGCTGTTTTTT.

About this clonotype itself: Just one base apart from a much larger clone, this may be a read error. The CDR3 nucleotides read TGCAGCGTTGCACAGGGTTGGGACGCCATTCAGTTCTTC. Its protein is CSVAQGWDAIQFF. The rearrangement joins TRBV29-1 to TRBJ2-4; D is possibly TRBD1 (6 bases). The DNA end is a closer match to TRBJ2-1, so the J assignment may be wrong. Looked up from germline, CDR1 is SQVTM and CDR2 is ANQGSEA. The length of the CDR3 is 13 residues.

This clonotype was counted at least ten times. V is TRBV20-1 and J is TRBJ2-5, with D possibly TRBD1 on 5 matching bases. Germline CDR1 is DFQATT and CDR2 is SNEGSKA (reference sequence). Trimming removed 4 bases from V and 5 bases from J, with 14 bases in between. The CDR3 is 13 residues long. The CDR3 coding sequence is TGCAGTGCTACTCTAGGGGTGCCGGAGACCCAGTACTTC. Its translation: CSATLGVPETQYF.

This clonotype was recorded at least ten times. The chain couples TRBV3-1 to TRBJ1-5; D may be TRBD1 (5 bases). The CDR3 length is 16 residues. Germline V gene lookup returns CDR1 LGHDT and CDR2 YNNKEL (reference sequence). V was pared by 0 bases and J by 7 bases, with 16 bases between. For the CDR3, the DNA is TGTGCCAGCAGCCAAGATGTGGGGACGGGCCAGCAGCCCCAGCATTTT. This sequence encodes CASSQDVGTGQQPQHF.

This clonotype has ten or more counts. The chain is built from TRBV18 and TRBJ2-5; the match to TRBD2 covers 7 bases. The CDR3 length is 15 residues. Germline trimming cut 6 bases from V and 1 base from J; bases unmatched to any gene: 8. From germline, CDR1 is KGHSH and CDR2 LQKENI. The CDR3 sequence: CASSRSGARQETQYF. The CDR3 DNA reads TGTGCCAGCTCTAGAAGCGGGGCACGCCAAGAGACCCAGTACTTC.

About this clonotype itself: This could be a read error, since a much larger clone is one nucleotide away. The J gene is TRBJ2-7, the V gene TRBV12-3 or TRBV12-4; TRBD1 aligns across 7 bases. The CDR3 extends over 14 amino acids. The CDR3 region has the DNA TGTGCCAGCAGTCCTGCCGGGACAGACTACGAGCGGTACTTC. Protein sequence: CASSPAGTDYERYF.

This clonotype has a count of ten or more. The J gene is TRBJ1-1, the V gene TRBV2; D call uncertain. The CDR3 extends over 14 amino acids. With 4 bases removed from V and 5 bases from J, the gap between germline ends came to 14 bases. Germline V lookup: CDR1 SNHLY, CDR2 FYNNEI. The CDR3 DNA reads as TGTGCCAGCAGTGCCTCAAGAGGGATAACTGAAGCTTTCTTT. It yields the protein CASSASRGITEAFF.

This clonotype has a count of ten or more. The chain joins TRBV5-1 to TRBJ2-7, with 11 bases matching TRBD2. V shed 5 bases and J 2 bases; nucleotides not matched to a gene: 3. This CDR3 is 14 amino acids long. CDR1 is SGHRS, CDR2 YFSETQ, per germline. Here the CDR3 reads CASSTSGSTYEQYF. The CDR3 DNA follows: TGCGCCAGCAGTACTAGCGGGAGTACCTACGAGCAGTACTTC.

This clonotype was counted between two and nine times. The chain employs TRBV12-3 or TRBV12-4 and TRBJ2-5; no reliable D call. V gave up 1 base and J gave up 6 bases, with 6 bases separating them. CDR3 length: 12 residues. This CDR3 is CASSLGGKTQYF. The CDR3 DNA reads TGTGCCAGCAGTTTAGGCGGAAAGACCCAGTACTTC.

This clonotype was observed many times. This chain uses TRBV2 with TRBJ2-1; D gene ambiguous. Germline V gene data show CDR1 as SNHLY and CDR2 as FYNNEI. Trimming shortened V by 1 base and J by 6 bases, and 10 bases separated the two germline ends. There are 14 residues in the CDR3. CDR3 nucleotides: TGTGCCAGCAGTGAAGAATCTATCGGCAATGAGCAGTTCTTC. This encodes CASSEESIGNEQFF. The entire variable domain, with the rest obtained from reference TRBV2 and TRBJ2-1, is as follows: EPEVTQTPSHQVTQMGQEVILRCVPISNHLYFYWYRQILGQKVEFLVSFYNNEISEKSEIFDDQFSVERPDGSNFTLKIRSTKLEDSAMYFCASSEESIGNEQFFGPGTRLTVL.